The 10 T cell receptor beta chains below were found in one sample sequenced in a study of blood T cell repertoires in COVID-19 (dated by TCRdb to the early 2020s). Library preparation used the immunoSEQ multiplex PCR assay. Imported from immuneACCESS, the table was reduced by TCRdb to in-frame sequences with V and J called. These copies leave out some clones; in studies compared against another copy, an unresolved V gene accounts for under half, and the cause of the remainder is not known. This sample has 350,000 to 400,000 clones in its table, and around 92% of those were observed once. The top ten clones comprise about 1.8% of the sample. Sequencing was carried out using PBMCs or T cells enriched from blood (not recorded which). All receptors derive from a woman aged 25 to 39 who had recovered from COVID-19.

The genes are TRBV30 and TRBJ2-5, with no clear D. The V end was cut by 1 base, the J end by 5 bases, with 11 bases between. Germline-derived CDR1 and CDR2 are GTSNPN and SVGIG (reference sequence). The CDR3 has 13 residues. The CDR3 here is CAWSALLRETQYF. In DNA, the CDR3 is TGTGCCTGGAGTGCTTTGCTGAGGGAGACCCAGTACTTC.

The V and J genes are TRBV5-1 and TRBJ1-2, with no clear D. The CDR3 extends over 11 amino acids. V was shortened by 7 bases and J by 7 bases, with 11 bases between the two germline ends. Germline V gene data show CDR1 as SGHRS and CDR2 as YFSETQ. The CDR3 DNA reads TGCGCCAGCGCGAGTGATTTTGGCTACACCTTC. Protein: CASASDFGYTF.

A note on this clone: One end of the junction does not line up with germline, which may come from a read error. The chain joins TRBV18 to TRBJ1-1; possibly TRBD1 for D (6 bases). The germline gives CDR1 KGHSH, CDR2 LQKENI. The CDR3 sequence is 17 residues long. The CDR3 region has the DNA TGTGCCAGCTCCCCACAAGACAGGTTGTTGAAAAAGACTGAAGCTTTCTTT. It codes for CASSPQDRLLKKTEAFF.

On this clone: This sample also contains other DNA sequences that code for the same CDR3. The J gene is TRBJ1-1, the V gene TRBV7-9, with D unclear. V was cut by 3 bases and J by 1 base, with 6 bases left in between. This CDR3 contains 13 residues. CDR1 is SEHNR and CDR2 is FQNEAQ in the germline V gene (reference sequence). The CDR3 region is CASSFTENTEAFF. DNA of the CDR3: TGTGCCAGCAGCTTCACAGAGAACACTGAAGCTTTCTTT.

The genes are TRBV5-1 and TRBJ2-2; D is perhaps TRBD2 (5 bases). The germline V and J ends were trimmed by 0 bases and 9 bases, with 6 bases remaining between them. The germline V gene encodes CDR1 SGHRS and CDR2 YFSETQ. This CDR3 contains 12 residues. CDR3 sequence: CASSLGGRELFF. The DNA for the CDR3 is TGCGCCAGCAGCTTGGGAGGGAGGGAGCTGTTTTTT.

This clone was detected a few times. The genes are TRBV7-2 and TRBJ2-1; 11 bases agree with TRBD2. The CDR3 runs 15 residues. J lost 4 bases, V lost 3 bases, and 2 bases had no gene match. Germline-derived CDR1 and CDR2 are SGHTA and FQGNSA. The CDR3 DNA sequence: TGTGCCAGCAGCTTTACTAGCGGGGGATACAATGAGCAGTTCTTC. This gives the protein CASSFTSGGYNEQFF.

The rearrangement uses TRBV27 and TRBJ1-2; no definite D call. V was cut by 3 bases and J by 1 base, with 12 bases left in between. This CDR3 is 15 amino acids long. Germline V gene lookup returns CDR1 MNHEY and CDR2 SMNVEV (reference sequence). The CDR3 DNA reads TGTGCCAGCAGTTTTGAGGGCAGACATAACTATGGCTACACCTTC. Translated, it gives CASSFEGRHNYGYTF.

The genes are TRBV11-2 and TRBJ1-1; D may be TRBD1 (5 bases). Trimming stripped 1 base from V and 0 bases from J, with 9 bases between. Germline lookup yields CDR1 SGHAT and CDR2 FQNNGV. The CDR3 length is 15 residues. The CDR3 nucleotides read TGTGCCAGCAGCTTAGGCGGACACCTGAACACTGAAGCTTTCTTT. Translating gives CASSLGGHLNTEAFF.

This clone was found once. The rearrangement uses TRBV5-1 and TRBJ1-2, with 11 positions matching TRBD1. Germline V gives CDR1 SGHRS, CDR2 YFSETQ. V dropped 4 bases and J dropped 6; count of bases not matched to a gene: 2. The CDR3 has 13 amino acids. The CDR3 loop is CASSPGQGDGYTF. The CDR3 coding sequence is TGCGCCAGCAGCCCGGGACAGGGGGATGGCTACACCTTC.

J is TRBJ1-2 and V is TRBV10-3; D is possibly TRBD1 (5 bases). The germline V gene has CDR1 ENHRY and CDR2 SYGVKD. The CDR3 consists of 12 residues. The ends were cut back, 7 bases at V and 2 bases at J, with 8 bases in the middle. The CDR3 protein is CAIKPGNYGYTF. DNA for the CDR3: TGTGCCATCAAGCCAGGGAACTATGGCTACACCTTC.